This T cell receptor beta chain was profiled in a study of blood T cell repertoires in COVID-19. Seattle patients were enrolled during active infection and followed longitudinally. A few counts support this clone. Original processing notes: Amplification with reference gene primers provided the estimates of nucleated cell counts. Clones were sequenced by immunoSEQ multiplex PCR, and TCRdb holds only the in-frame ones, with some missing. Clone size and the V and J calls come from that table; the DNA yielded D and trimming. The sample contains roughly 300,000 clones, just over 90% of which appear only once. The CDR3 contains 16 residues. CDR1 MDHEN and CDR2 SYDVKM come from the germline V gene. Trimming stripped 3 bases from V and 5 bases from J, with 17 bases between.

This clonotype was obtained from a woman aged 25 to 39 with COVID-19, enrolled during active disease. Input material: peripheral blood. The chain combines TRBV28 with TRBJ1-5; maybe TRBD1 (5 bases). CDR3 protein: CASSFIGQSTYQPQHF. The CDR3 DNA follows: TGTGCCAGCAGTTTCATTGGACAATCAACCTATCAGCCCCAGCATTTT. Drawing the rest from reference TRBV28 and TRBJ1-5, the complete variable domain is DVKVTQSSRYLVKRTGEKVFLECVQDMDHENMFWYRQDPGLGLRLIYFSYDVKMKEKGDIPEGYSVSREKKERFSLILESASTNQTSMYLCASSFIGQSTYQPQHFGDGTRLSIL.